The 18 T cell receptor beta chains listed next were all sequenced from one sample in a study of regulatory T cells in long-lasting Graves disease. Time point: newly diagnosed GD, antithyroid drugs for less than 3 months. Scientists built the TCR library using RNA that was extracted from PBMCs. Relying on iRepertoire HTBI primers and Arm-PCR of CDR3 regions, the team built TCR beta libraries. Each CDR3 protein gets one entry after TCRdb re-called the multiplex PCR reads with MiXCR. The sample has under 700,000 distinct CDR3 sequences; approximately 16% are singletons. These data were also filed under a second study, of T cells in Graves' hyperthyroidism and ophthalmopathy.

The material was peripheral blood mononuclear cells (PBMCs), obtained at new diagnosis, from a patient treated with antithyroid drugs. Source of these receptors: a woman in her forties or fifties with Graves disease.

V usage is TRBV12-5 and J usage is TRBJ2-3; 9 nucleotides match TRBD1. The CDR3 has 19 amino acids. Germline CDR1 and CDR2: LGHNT and FRNRAP. V shed 6 bases and J 3 bases; nucleotides not matched to a gene: 19. The CDR3, as DNA: TGTGCTAGTGGCTGGGACAGGGAGGCCTACGGCGGTAAAACAGATACGCAGTATTTT. This codes for CASGWDREAYGGKTDTQYF.

Many counts were recorded for this clonotype. The chain joins TRBV5-1 to TRBJ2-3; perhaps TRBD1 as D (6 bases). Trimming pared 4 bases from V and 5 bases from J, leaving 14 bases between. The length of the CDR3 is 14 residues. The V gene's germline CDR1 is SGHRS and CDR2 YFSETQ. The CDR3 region has the DNA TGCGCCAGCAGCAAAGGACAGCAGCAAGATACGCAGTATTTT. It is translated as CASSKGQQQDTQYF.

There are many counts of this clonotype. The V call is TRBV7-8, the J call TRBJ2-2; 8 bases are shared with TRBD1. V was clipped by 5 bases and J by 7 bases; unmatched bases: 6. Germline lookup yields CDR1 SGHVS and CDR2 FQNEAQ. This CDR3 region has 14 residues. The chain's CDR3 is CASSAWTGIGELFF. CDR3 bases: TGTGCCAGCAGCGCCTGGACAGGGATCGGGGAGCTGTTTTTT.

This clonotype was detected a few times. This rearrangement joins TRBV7-2 to TRBJ1-1, with D maybe TRBD1 (5 bases). The V end was cut by 5 bases, the J end by 0 bases, with 16 bases between. CDR3 length: 16 residues. Germline V gene data show CDR1 as SGHTA and CDR2 as FQGNSA. CDR3 nucleotide sequence: TGTGCCAGCAGCCCCCAAGGAGGGGCTATGAACACTGAAGCTTTCTTT. Protein product: CASSPQGGAMNTEAFF.

This clonotype was picked up a small number of times. CDR3 in DNA: TGCAGCGTCAAGTACCAGGGGCATCGGGAGACCCAGTACTTC. This gives the protein CSVKYQGHRETQYF. V and J are TRBV29-1 and TRBJ2-5; the D gene is possibly TRBD1 (6 bases). Germline CDR1 is SQVTM and CDR2 is ANQGSEA. With 6 bases removed from V and 5 bases from J, the gap between germline ends came to 19 bases. This CDR3 is 14 amino acids long.

As for this clonotype: A much larger clone differs by one base, so this may be a read error. The chain is built from TRBV6-5 and TRBJ1-1; weak D call: TRBD1 (5 bases). V was cut by 4 bases and J by 6 bases, with 18 bases left in between. The CDR3 covers 15 residues. Looked up from germline, CDR1 is MNHEY and CDR2 is SVGAGI. The CDR3: CASSSRDPAWAEAFF. The CDR3 coding sequence is TGTGCCAGCAGTTCTCGGGACCCCGCGTGGGCTGAAGCTTTCTTT.

This rearrangement joins TRBV10-3 to TRBJ1-2; TRBD1 matches 8 bases. The CDR3 totals 16 residues. The germline gives CDR1 ENHRY, CDR2 SYGVKD. V was pared by 4 bases and J by 3 bases, with 10 bases of the junction left unmatched. The CDR3 nucleotides are TGTGCCATCAGTGCAACCGGGACAGGAGGGGACTATGGCTACACCTTC. This gives the protein CAISATGTGGDYGYTF.

The rearrangement joins TRBV6-1 to TRBJ2-1; tentatively, D is TRBD1 or TRBD2 (6 bases each). CDR1 is MNHNS and CDR2 is SASEGT in the germline V gene. The ends were cut back, 5 bases at V and 0 bases at J, with 17 bases in the middle. The CDR3 sequence is 17 residues long. The CDR3 DNA is TGTGCCAGCAGTACCCGACAGGAGGGTAGCTCCTACAATGAGCAGTTCTTC. Translation gives CASSTRQEGSSYNEQFF.

J is TRBJ2-1 and V is TRBV12-3 or TRBV12-4; D unclear. The germline V and J ends were trimmed by 5 bases and 3 bases, with 8 bases remaining between them. The CDR3 totals 13 residues. Here the CDR3 DNA reads TGTGCCAGCAGTCAGACCTACTACAATGAGCAGTTCTTC. It encodes CASSQTYYNEQFF.

This clonotype has more than one count but fewer than ten. V usage is TRBV28 and J usage is TRBJ1-5, with 7 bases aligning to TRBD1. The CDR3 is 19 residues long. CDR1 and CDR2 from the germline V gene are MDHEN and SYDVKM. With V trimmed by 0 bases and J by 1 base, 12 bases remained unmatched. CDR3 bases: TGTGCCAGCAGTTTATGGGGCCGGGGGGACAGTATCAGCAATCAGCCCCAGCATTTT. Its protein product is CASSLWGRGDSISNQPQHF.

The chain joins TRBV19 to TRBJ2-1, with D unclear. CDR3 length: 11 residues. Germline V gene sequence: CDR1 LNHDA, CDR2 SQIVND (reference sequence). V was pared by 3 bases and J by 7 bases, with 4 bases between. The CDR3 DNA sequence: TGTGCCAGTAGTATGGAGAATGAGCAGTTCTTC. It is translated as CASSMENEQFF.

This clonotype occurred many times. The genes are TRBV5-1 and TRBJ2-1; D perhaps matches TRBD2 (7 bases). This CDR3 is 14 amino acids long. With 1 base removed from V and 10 bases from J, the gap between germline ends came to 15 bases. Germline V gene data show CDR1 as SGHRS and CDR2 as YFSETQ. The CDR3 spells CASSLIGGPEEQFF. CDR3 nucleotides: TGCGCCAGCAGCTTGATCGGGGGGCCTGAGGAGCAGTTCTTC.

Remarks on this clonotype: A much larger clone lies a single base off, so this may be a read error. The chain has TRBV5-1 and TRBJ2-7; D is unresolved. CDR3 length: 13 residues. Germline lookup yields CDR1 SGHRS and CDR2 YFSETQ. V lost 6 bases to trimming and J lost 2 bases, with 12 bases between them. The chain's CDR3 is CASNPTVTYEQYF. The CDR3 DNA is TGCGCCAGCAACCCTACAGTGACCTACGAGCAGTACTTC.

Ten or more counts support this clonotype. The genes are TRBV7-9 and TRBJ1-6; D is possibly TRBD1 (6 bases). Germline V lookup: CDR1 SEHNR, CDR2 FQNEAQ (reference sequence). Between the trimmed V and J ends, which lost 5 bases and 7 bases, there was a span of 18 bases. This CDR3 contains 16 residues. The CDR3 region has the DNA TGTGCCAGCAGCCTCACCCTGGACAGCCCAAATTCACCCCTCCACTTT. It specifies CASSLTLDSPNSPLHF.

This clonotype was seen a few times. The chain is built from TRBV27 and TRBJ2-6; D is ambiguous. In germline, CDR1 is MNHEY, CDR2 SMNVEV (reference sequence). Trimming cost V 6 bases and J 2 bases, with 8 bases left between them. CDR3 length equals 14 residues. CDR3 nucleotide sequence: TGTGCCAGCAGCCGAAGAACTGGGGCCAACGTCCTGACTTTC. This sequence encodes CASSRRTGANVLTF.

This clonotype was counted only a few times. The chain has TRBV7-3 and TRBJ2-7; no clear D gene. Germline values: CDR1 SGHTA, CDR2 FQGTGA. V lost 3 bases to trimming and J lost 5 bases, with 11 bases between them. The CDR3 contains 13 residues. This CDR3 reads CASSFQAEDEQYF. The CDR3 DNA sequence: TGTGCCAGCAGCTTCCAGGCCGAAGACGAGCAGTACTTC.

This clonotype was seen a few times. The rearrangement uses TRBV20-1 and TRBJ1-5, with D possibly matching TRBD1 (5 bases). Per the germline V gene, CDR1 is DFQATT and CDR2 is SNEGSKA (reference sequence). V lost 4 bases to trimming and J lost 0 bases, with 7 bases between them. CDR3 size: 13 residues. As DNA, the CDR3 is TGCAGTGCTATAGGGGATAGCAATCAGCCCCAGCATTTT. It specifies CSAIGDSNQPQHF.

The sample holds many counts of this clonotype. V gene TRBV20-1 combines with J gene TRBJ2-7; the match to TRBD2 covers 7 bases. V was clipped by 6 bases and J by 6 bases; unmatched bases: 11. This CDR3 has 13 amino acids. CDR1 is DFQATT and CDR2 is SNEGSKA in the germline V gene (reference sequence). CDR3 amino acids: CSARVAGMSEQYF. The CDR3 bases are TGCAGTGCAAGGGTAGCGGGTATGTCCGAGCAGTACTTC.